Listed below are T cell receptor beta chains from one sample, sequenced in a study of cytomegalovirus exposure and HLA in healthy donors. Generated by immunoSEQ multiplex PCR, the TCRdb table keeps only in-frame clones and is missing some. This repertoire includes some 39,000 clones. What was sequenced was PBMCs. Source of these receptors: a male donor in good health and CMV-seronegative. Both conserved end residues are part of each CDR3. Fields, in order: D gene, J gene, V gene, CDR3 DNA, CDR3 protein. The D gene is left open where the match is weak.

d_gene: TRBD1
j_gene: TRBJ2-7
v_gene: TRBV6-1
CDR3nt: TGTGCCAGCAGTAGGACAGGGAACTCCTACGAGCAGTACTTC
CDR3aa: CASSRTGNSYEQYF

d_gene: TRBD2
j_gene: TRBJ2-1
v_gene: TRBV29-1
CDR3nt: TGCAGCGTTGGGGAGGGTATGGGGAGTTCCTACAATGAGCAGTTCTTC
CDR3aa: CSVGEGMGSSYNEQFF

d_gene: TRBD2
j_gene: TRBJ2-3
v_gene: TRBV27
CDR3nt: TGTGCCAGCAGTTCCGGGGGGGTTAGGTCAGATACGCAGTATTTT
CDR3aa: CASSSGGVRSDTQYF

d_gene: TRBD1
j_gene: TRBJ2-7
v_gene: TRBV7-9
CDR3nt: TGTGCCAGCAGCTTCGGGGACAGGCCGTACGAGCAGTACTTC
CDR3aa: CASSFGDRPYEQYF

d_gene: TRBD1
j_gene: TRBJ2-3
v_gene: TRBV5-5
CDR3nt: TGTGCCAGCAGCCGGGACAGGGTGACAGATACGCAGTATTTT
CDR3aa: CASSRDRVTDTQYF

d_gene: NA
j_gene: TRBJ1-6
v_gene: TRBV6-1
CDR3nt: TGTGCCAGCAGTGAACGTAGGCAGGGGAACTCACCCCTCCACTTT
CDR3aa: CASSERRQGNSPLHF

d_gene: NA
j_gene: TRBJ2-7
v_gene: TRBV10-2
CDR3nt: TGCGCCAGCTCGGGTAACTTCTACGAGCAGTACTTC
CDR3aa: CASSGNFYEQYF

d_gene: TRBD2
j_gene: TRBJ2-1
v_gene: TRBV5-1
CDR3nt: TGCGCCAGCAGCTTGGTGGGACTAGCGGGGGGAAACAATGAGCAGTTCTTC
CDR3aa: CASSLVGLAGGNNEQFF

d_gene: NA
j_gene: TRBJ1-4
v_gene: TRBV5-4
CDR3nt: TGTGCCAGCAGCGGGGGGAGTTGGGCAACTAATGAAAAACTGTTTTTT
CDR3aa: CASSGGSWATNEKLFF

d_gene: TRBD2
j_gene: TRBJ2-3
v_gene: TRBV5-1
CDR3nt: TGCGCCAGCAGCTTGAGTCTAGCGGGGGGGCCGACAGATACGCAGTATTTT
CDR3aa: CASSLSLAGGPTDTQYF

d_gene: TRBD1
j_gene: TRBJ2-7
v_gene: TRBV5-5
CDR3nt: TGTGCCAGCAGCTTATGGAGACAGGGGGACCACGAGCAGTACTTC
CDR3aa: CASSLWRQGDHEQYF

d_gene: NA
j_gene: TRBJ1-4
v_gene: TRBV6-1
CDR3nt: TGTGCCAGCGGCGACCGGGACATCCATGAAAAACTGTTTTTT
CDR3aa: CASGDRDIHEKLFF

d_gene: NA
j_gene: TRBJ1-4
v_gene: TRBV7-9
CDR3nt: TGTGCCAGCAGCTATACGGGGAGAAGTGAAAAACTGTTTTTT
CDR3aa: CASSYTGRSEKLFF

d_gene: NA
j_gene: TRBJ1-5
v_gene: TRBV19
CDR3nt: TGTGCCAGTAAGGACTCCACTGCTTATAGCAATCAGCCCCAGCATTTT
CDR3aa: CASKDSTAYSNQPQHF

d_gene: NA
j_gene: TRBJ2-7
v_gene: TRBV5-1
CDR3nt: TGCGCCAGCAGAGACAGATCCTACGAGCAGTACTTC
CDR3aa: CASRDRSYEQYF

d_gene: NA
j_gene: TRBJ2-3
v_gene: TRBV6-1
CDR3nt: TGTGCCAGCAGCGGAGGGGTACCCACAGATACGCAGTATTTT
CDR3aa: CASSGGVPTDTQYF

d_gene: NA
j_gene: TRBJ1-2
v_gene: TRBV5-1
CDR3nt: TGCGCCAGCAGCCCCGAGTTCCGGGGAGATGGCTACACCTTC
CDR3aa: CASSPEFRGDGYTF

d_gene: NA
j_gene: TRBJ2-2
v_gene: TRBV6-5
CDR3nt: TGTGCCAGCAGTATGGACGGGACTCACACCGGGGAGCTGTTTTTT
CDR3aa: CASSMDGTHTGELFF

d_gene: TRBD2
j_gene: TRBJ2-1
v_gene: TRBV5-1
CDR3nt: TGCGCCAGCACCAAGGCTAGCGGGGGTTTGGGCAATGAGCAGTTCTTC
CDR3aa: CASTKASGGLGNEQFF

d_gene: TRBD2
j_gene: TRBJ2-5
v_gene: TRBV7-8
CDR3nt: TGTGCCAGCAGCCCCCGCGGACTAGCGAAAGAGACCCAGTACTTC
CDR3aa: CASSPRGLAKETQYF

d_gene: NA
j_gene: TRBJ1-6
v_gene: TRBV4-1
CDR3nt: TGCGCCAGCAGCCAATGGAGTCTGGACTATAATTCACCCCTCCACTTT
CDR3aa: CASSQWSLDYNSPLHF

d_gene: TRBD2
j_gene: TRBJ2-7
v_gene: TRBV5-5
CDR3nt: TGTGCCAGCAGCGATCAACTAGCGGGGGGGTACGAGCAGTACTTC
CDR3aa: CASSDQLAGGYEQYF

d_gene: TRBD1
j_gene: TRBJ1-1
v_gene: TRBV5-1
CDR3nt: TGCGCCAGCAGCTGGGGACAGCTATCCATGAACACTGAAGCTTTCTTT
CDR3aa: CASSWGQLSMNTEAFF

d_gene: TRBD1
j_gene: TRBJ1-2
v_gene: TRBV25-1
CDR3nt: TGTGCCAGCAGGCGGACAGGGAGCTATGGCTACACCTTC
CDR3aa: CASRRTGSYGYTF

d_gene: NA
j_gene: TRBJ1-6
v_gene: TRBV6-1
CDR3nt: TGTGCCAGCAGTGCGGCAGGCAGGGCAGGATCACCCCTCCACTTT
CDR3aa: CASSAAGRAGSPLHF

d_gene: NA
j_gene: TRBJ2-1
v_gene: TRBV13
CDR3nt: TGTGCCAGCAGTCCAGAAGGTGGGACTTTAAAAAATGAGCAGTTCTTC
CDR3aa: CASSPEGGTLKNEQFF

d_gene: NA
j_gene: TRBJ2-7
v_gene: TRBV7-8
CDR3nt: TGTGCCAGCAGCACCAGGACAGCTTACGAGCAGTACTTC
CDR3aa: CASSTRTAYEQYF

d_gene: TRBD2
j_gene: TRBJ2-1
v_gene: TRBV28
CDR3nt: TGTGCCAGCAGAACTGGACTAGCGGGGGGATCCAATGAGCAGTTCTTC
CDR3aa: CASRTGLAGGSNEQFF